This paragraph reports one T cell receptor (beta chain). The CDR3 length is 15 residues. V was clipped by 5 bases and J by 9 bases; unmatched bases: 11. CDR1 and CDR2 from the germline V gene are SGHVS and FQNEAQ. The sample belongs to a study of early T cells in non-severe SARS-CoV-2 infection. In TCRdb, the 5' RACE reads were re-called with MiXCR into one record per CDR3 protein. The sample comprises fewer than 80,000 distinct CDR3 sequences, around 12% of which are singletons, and over 1% rests with the top ten. Sequenced here: whole blood, sampled at baseline. This sequence joins TRBV7-8 and TRBJ2-1, with 9 bases lining up with TRBD2. The sequence came from an adult who was a healthcare worker with PCR-confirmed SARS-CoV-2 infection or an uninfected control (not recorded which). The donor label of this sample is uncertain. CDR3 loop: CASSRALAGRTEQFF. The CDR3 DNA reads as TGTGCCAGCAGCCGCGCGCTAGCGGGGAGGACTGAGCAGTTCTTC.